The next 10 T cell receptor beta chains were all read from a single sample in a study of tumor-infiltrating lymphocytes in primary liver carcinoma (dated by TCRdb to about 2017). Without any cell sorting, total RNA and DNA were co-extracted from approximately 20-30 mg of bulk tissue using the AllPrep DNA/RNA mini kit. Sequencing took place on an Illumina HiSeq 2500. Using a constant-region primer and ProtoScript II reverse transcriptase, TCRbeta-specific cDNA was reverse-transcribed from approximately 0.5 ug total RNA. The TCRbeta libraries were prepared through three rounds of nested multiplex PCR following a slightly modified ARM-PCR procedure. Each of the first two PCR rounds ran for roughly 9 cycles using multiplex TRBV1-TRBV30 forward primers together with a Cbeta reverse primer. TCRdb reworked the public reads: Q25 trimming with fastp, MiXCR clone assembly, productive beta chains retained. Each record represents a unique CDR3 protein, reported with the most common genes and DNA among its rows. The sample table records tens of thousands of distinct CDR3 sequences; over 60% of these occur just once. Around 38% of the sample belongs to the ten largest clones.

The sample consisted of liver tumor tissue from sampling region 4. Read against the paper, the sample's cell subset or site label means: tumor region T4, right-lateral pole. The receptor set was obtained from a man in his forties with primary liver carcinoma and hepatitis B virus infection.

Note on this clonotype: A single base separates this from a much larger clone, so it may be a read error. CDR3 DNA: TGCAGCGTGAAGGACAGGAGTTACGAGCAGTACTTC. It codes for CSVKDRSYEQYF. This chain connects TRBV29-1 to TRBJ2-7; 7 positions agree with TRBD1. CDR3 size: 12 residues. Germline loops: CDR1 SQVTM, CDR2 ANQGSEA. The ends lost 6 bases at V and 4 bases at J; junction bases unmatched: 6.

Note on this clonotype: Given a much more abundant clone one base away, this may be a read error. A read error is likely, as this CDR3 ends without the conserved phenylalanine or tryptophan. V gene TRBV28 combines with J gene TRBJ2-7; 7 bases are shared with TRBD2. CDR3 size: 16 residues. Germline CDR1 is MDHEN and CDR2 is SYDVKM. V was clipped by 3 bases and J by 4 bases; unmatched bases: 12. The CDR3 sequence: CASSFGWSGKYYEQYI. For the CDR3, the DNA is TGTGCCAGCAGTTTCGGGTGGAGCGGGAAATATTACGAGCAGTACATC.

The gene calls are TRBV10-3 and TRBJ1-2; tentatively, D is TRBD1 (5 bases). V was cut by 2 bases and J by 3 bases, with 16 bases left in between. The CDR3 length is 16 residues. The V gene's germline CDR1 is ENHRY and CDR2 SYGVKD. The chain's CDR3 is CAISETFTRAYYGYTF. The DNA for the CDR3 is TGTGCCATCAGTGAGACGTTCACCAGGGCCTACTATGGCTACACCTTC.

This clonotype was seen only once. The chain links TRBV4-3 to TRBJ2-7; D possibly corresponds to TRBD1 (5 bases). Deletions cut 10 bases from V and 1 base from J, with 14 bases between. The CDR3 loop spans 13 amino acids. Germline V gene data show CDR1 as LGHNA and CDR2 as YSLEER. The CDR3 DNA sequence: TGCGCCAACAGGCAAGCTGTTTCCTACGAGCAGTACTTC. Translation gives CANRQAVSYEQYF.

The chain combines TRBV6-1 with TRBJ1-1, with 11 bases lining up with TRBD1. V shed 10 bases, J shed 1 base, and the junction held 20 bases outside the gene matches. Germline V CDR1 and CDR2: MNHNS, SASEGT. The CDR3 extends over 19 amino acids. DNA of the CDR3: TGTGCCACCGGGGCCCCGGGACAGGGGGTTAGGTTACGGAACACTGAAGCTTTCTTT. As protein: CATGAPGQGVRLRNTEAFF.

As for this clonotype: Given the absence of the conserved phenylalanine or tryptophan at the CDR3 end, a read error is likely. J is TRBJ1-1 and V is TRBV4-1; 8 bases match TRBD1. V lost 4 bases, J lost 0 bases, and 13 bases stayed unmatched. Germline loops: CDR1 MGHRA, CDR2 YSYEKL. CDR3 length: 18 residues. The CDR3 sequence: CASSRGKVGQEMNTEAFS. CDR3 nucleotides: TGCGCCAGCAGCCGGGGTAAGGTGGGACAGGAGATGAACACTGAAGCTTTCTCT.

About this clonotype itself: The CDR3 end shows no conserved phenylalanine or tryptophan, and so a read error is likely. The DNA is left out, because the CDR3 cannot be placed on it with certainty; the CDR3 is given as TCRdb lists it. The J gene is TRBJ2-7, the V gene TRBV12-3 or TRBV12-4; TRBD1 is taken as the D call from the table, unchecked against the DNA. The CDR3 is made up of 15 amino acids, end residues included. The CDR3: CVSSMGTGGSYEHYI.

This clonotype was seen only once. This chain joins TRBV30 and TRBJ1-2; 7 bases match TRBD1. The CDR3 sequence is 13 residues long. The trim removed 3 bases at V and 4 bases at J, leaving 5 bases unmatched. The V gene's germline CDR1 is GTSNPN and CDR2 SVGIG (reference sequence). The CDR3 here is CAWRTGRSYGYTF. The CDR3 DNA reads as TGTGCCTGGAGGACAGGGAGAAGCTATGGCTACACCTTC.

This rearrangement joins TRBV5-1 to TRBJ2-3; 10 bases are shared with TRBD2. In germline, CDR1 is SGHRS, CDR2 YFSETQ. This CDR3 has 16 residues. J gave up 6 bases and V 4 bases, and 11 bases lay outside the gene matches. The CDR3 sequence is CASSIGLAEAEDTQYF. The CDR3 nucleotides are TGCGCCAGCAGCATCGGACTAGCGGAAGCGGAGGATACGCAGTATTTT.

This clonotype was detected only once. One end of the junction fails to match germline, which may point to a read error. The V and J genes are TRBV12-3 or TRBV12-4 and TRBJ1-2, with TRBD1 matching 10 bases. The CDR3 length is 15 residues. The DNA for the CDR3 is TGTGGCAGCAGGCTCGGACAGGGGGTAAACTATGGCTACACCTTC. Encoded protein: CGSRLGQGVNYGYTF.